The T cell receptor (beta chain) under discussion was sequenced for a study of cytomegalovirus exposure and HLA in healthy donors. Study results and limitations: TCR beta V segments were, for the most part, productive about 87% or about 30% of the time in an earlier analysis.

The V gene's germline CDR1 is MGHRA and CDR2 YSYEKL. The CDR3 spans 14 residues. Between the trimmed V and J ends, which lost 4 bases and 0 bases, there was a span of 10 bases. The PCR employed 60 Vbeta primers together with 13 Jbeta primers. TCRdb keeps only in-frame clones here, not all; method: immunoSEQ multiplex PCR. The sample yields 200,000 to 250,000 clones, around 85% seen once. Details on this clone: Its target is unknown.

The chain carries TRBV4-1 and TRBJ2-7; no clear D. The TCR sequence derives from a human donor in good health. The sample comprised PBMCs. Here the CDR3 DNA reads TGCGCCAGCAGCCTGACTGCTACCTCCTACGAGCAGTACTTC. Amino acids: CASSLTATSYEQYF.